Below, 28 T cell receptor beta chains from the same sample are listed, as sequenced in a study of cytomegalovirus exposure and HLA in healthy donors. PCR employed 60 Vbeta and 13 Jbeta primers. Only in-frame clones appear in the TCRdb table, and some are missing; sequencing was by immunoSEQ multiplex PCR. This sample has about 190,000 clones, with around four fifths found just once. The sequenced material came from PBMCs. The receptor set was obtained from a man aged 40-50 years in good health and CMV-seropositive.

The gene calls are TRBV5-6 and TRBJ2-2; perhaps TRBD2 as D (5 bases). CDR3 size: 13 residues. Looked up from germline, CDR1 is SGHDT and CDR2 is YYEEEE. Trimming stripped 5 bases from V and 4 bases from J, with 9 bases between. The CDR3 DNA reads as TGTGCCAGCAGACTAGGCCCCACCGGGGAGCTGTTTTTT. Its protein product is CASRLGPTGELFF.

The gene calls are TRBV29-1 and TRBJ1-4; TRBD1 agrees at 11 bases. Germline assignment: CDR1 SQVTM and CDR2 ANQGSEA. The CDR3 is made up of 18 amino acids. Trimming at V came to 5 bases and at J to 3 bases, leaving 14 bases not matched to a gene. The CDR3 DNA follows: TGCAGCGTTTTTTCCGGGACAGGGGGACTGAACCCTAATGAAAAACTGTTTTTT. It translates to CSVFSGTGGLNPNEKLFF. The full variable domain, with the rest looked up from reference TRBV29-1 and TRBJ1-4, is SAVISQKPSRDICQRGTSLTIQCQVDSQVTMMFWYRQQPGQSLTLIATANQGSEATYESGFVIDKFPISRPNLTFSTLTVSNMSPEDSSIYLCSVFSGTGGLNPNEKLFFGSGTQLSVL.

Turning to this clone: At one end, the junction sequence differs from germline, possibly due to a read error. This chain uses TRBV7-9 with TRBJ2-3; D is possibly TRBD1 (6 bases). The CDR3 is 15 amino acids. Germline CDR1 reads SEHNR; CDR2 reads FQNEAQ (reference sequence). CDR3 nucleotides: TGTTCCAGCAGCACCGGGACACACAACACAGATACGCAGTATTTT. Translating gives CSSSTGTHNTDTQYF.

The chain combines TRBV29-1 with TRBJ1-2, with D tentatively TRBD1 (5 bases). The length of the CDR3 is 13 residues. Trimming removed 5 bases from V and 4 bases from J, with 14 bases in between. Germline V gene sequence: CDR1 SQVTM, CDR2 ANQGSEA. The CDR3 DNA reads TGCAGCGTTTGGGGGGGGAATAGCTATGGCTACACCTTC. It yields the protein CSVWGGNSYGYTF.

This clone was recorded a few times. This chain connects TRBV6-1 to TRBJ2-5; TRBD1 is a possible D gene (6 bases). This CDR3 comprises 14 residues. V shed 7 bases and J shed 2 bases, with 14 bases lying between them. Germline lookup yields CDR1 MNHNS and CDR2 SASEGT. Here the CDR3 DNA reads TGTGCCAGCAACCTCTGGGGACAACAAGAGACCCAGTACTTC. Translating gives CASNLWGQQETQYF.

The DNA for the CDR3 is TGTGCCAGCAGAACGGGGTCCCCAGGGGCCTACGAGCAGTACTTC. Its protein is CASRTGSPGAYEQYF. The chain uses TRBV2 and TRBJ2-7; TRBD1 is a possible D gene (6 bases). This CDR3 contains 15 residues. V dropped 6 bases and J dropped 2 bases, with 17 bases sitting between them. The germline CDR1 and CDR2 sequences are SNHLY and FYNNEI.

This clone was counted a single time. The chain employs TRBV5-1 and TRBJ1-2, with a tentative D call TRBD1 (6 bases). In germline, CDR1 is SGHRS, CDR2 YFSETQ. V was shortened by 4 bases and J by 8 bases, with 24 bases between the two germline ends. The CDR3 loop spans 16 amino acids. CDR3 in amino acids: CASSTSTGVPPWGYTF. In DNA, the CDR3 is TGCGCCAGCAGCACCTCGACAGGAGTGCCACCTTGGGGCTACACCTTC.

The chain has TRBV6-5 and TRBJ1-2; 8 bases match TRBD1. V was clipped by 4 bases and J by 8 bases; unmatched bases: 15. CDR3 size: 16 residues. CDR1 and CDR2 from the germline V gene are MNHEY and SVGAGI. The CDR3 DNA is TGTGCCAGCAGTTCCATCCTCAGGGGGCTTGAAGACGGCTACACCTTC. Translation gives CASSSILRGLEDGYTF.

The rearrangement uses TRBV7-2 and TRBJ2-1, with a weak D call TRBD2 (6 bases). The CDR3 length is 12 residues. Germline CDR1 is SGHTA and CDR2 is FQGNSA. V was clipped by 9 bases and J by 6 bases, with 12 bases between them. The CDR3 region has the DNA TGTGCCAGGGAGGGTTGGCGCAATGAGCAGTTCTTC. This translates into CAREGWRNEQFF.

This clone was counted a single time. This rearrangement joins TRBV7-9 to TRBJ1-4; D may be TRBD1 (5 bases). V was cut by 5 bases and J by 7 bases, with 17 bases left in between. This CDR3 spans 15 amino acids. Germline CDR1 and CDR2: SEHNR and FQNEAQ (reference sequence). CDR3 bases: TGTGCCAGCAGCCGTGGGGCAACACGCAGTGAAAAACTGTTTTTT. It translates to CASSRGATRSEKLFF.

The chain carries TRBV6-5 and TRBJ2-7; TRBD1 is a possible D gene (5 bases). The CDR3 runs 12 residues. The germline V gene encodes CDR1 MNHEY and CDR2 SVGAGI. The V end was cut by 4 bases, the J end by 5 bases, with 9 bases between. CDR3 nucleotide sequence: TGTGCCAGCAGTTCAGGGATCCACGAGCAGTACTTC. It encodes CASSSGIHEQYF.

The rearrangement links TRBV19 to TRBJ1-5; D not resolved. With 0 bases removed from V and 3 bases from J, the gap between germline ends came to 9 bases. Germline assignment: CDR1 LNHDA and CDR2 SQIVND (reference sequence). This CDR3 is 15 amino acids long. CDR3 amino acids: CASSIDGGYNQPQHF. In nucleotides, the CDR3 is TGTGCCAGTAGTATAGACGGAGGATACAATCAGCCCCAGCATTTT.

This chain uses TRBV6-6 with TRBJ2-7; 15 bases fit TRBD2. CDR3 length: 16 residues. The ends lost 6 bases at V and 4 bases at J; junction bases unmatched: 7. Germline V gives CDR1 MNHNY, CDR2 SVGAGI (reference sequence). In nucleotides, the CDR3 is TGTGCCAGCAGACGGACTAGCGGGAGGGCCCCTTACGAGCAGTACTTC. Encoded protein: CASRRTSGRAPYEQYF.

J is TRBJ2-6 and V is TRBV30, with a tentative D call TRBD1 (6 bases). The CDR3 loop spans 15 amino acids. V dropped 5 bases and J dropped 0 bases, with 11 bases sitting between them. The V gene's germline CDR1 is GTSNPN and CDR2 SVGIG (reference sequence). The CDR3 nucleotides are TGTGCCTGGGCTTTGGACAGCTCTGGGGCCAACGTCCTGACTTTC. This gives the protein CAWALDSSGANVLTF.

This clone is a singleton in its sample. The chain has TRBV2 and TRBJ1-5; 8 bases map to TRBD1. V shed 3 bases and J 6 bases; nucleotides not matched to a gene: 4. The germline V gene has CDR1 SNHLY and CDR2 FYNNEI. The CDR3 covers 14 residues. The CDR3, as DNA: TGTGCCAGCAGTGACTCGACAGGGGCTCAGCCCCAGCATTTT. Its protein product is CASSDSTGAQPQHF.

This clone occurred a few times. The genes are TRBV7-6 and TRBJ1-2; 9 bases align to TRBD1. Trimming took 5 bases from V and 6 from J; bases not matched to a gene: 16. Per germline, CDR1 SGHVS and CDR2 FNYEAQ. This CDR3 is 17 amino acids long. In DNA form, the CDR3 reads TGTGCCAGCAGCGTAGACTCCGGGACAGGGTATTCTCATGGCTACACCTTC. Protein sequence: CASSVDSGTGYSHGYTF. Combining the CDR3 with reference TRBV7-6 and TRBJ1-2 gives the whole variable domain GAGVSQSPRYKVTKRGQDVALRCDPISGHVSLYWYRQALGQGPEFLTYFNYEAQQDKSGLPNDRFSAERPEGSISTLTIQRTEQRDSAMYRCASSVDSGTGYSHGYTFGSGTRLTVV.

The chain employs TRBV28 and TRBJ1-1, with a tentative D call TRBD1 (5 bases). Germline CDR1 MDHEN, CDR2 SYDVKM. The CDR3 spans 14 residues. The germline V and J ends were trimmed by 8 bases and 9 bases, with 22 bases remaining between them. The CDR3 is CASVTGTLGVKAFF. Written as DNA, the CDR3 is TGTGCCAGCGTTACAGGAACCCTGGGTGTCAAAGCTTTCTTT.

This chain links TRBV10-3 with TRBJ1-2; the D is unclear. Germline-derived CDR1 and CDR2 are ENHRY and SYGVKD. The germline V and J ends were trimmed by 6 bases and 4 bases, with 12 bases remaining between them. The CDR3 is 13 residues long. The CDR3 bases are TGTGCCATCAGCGACGACTCCCTCTATGGCTACACCTTC. Translated, it gives CAISDDSLYGYTF.

In this sample, this clone turned up once. V and J are TRBV2 and TRBJ2-1; 10 bases map to TRBD2. In germline, CDR1 is SNHLY, CDR2 FYNNEI. CDR3 size: 15 residues. The trim removed 6 bases at V and 4 bases at J, leaving 6 bases unmatched. CDR3 coding DNA: TGTGCCAGCAGGGAGGGACTAGCGATGTACAATGAGCAGTTCTTC. It is translated as CASREGLAMYNEQFF.

The chain is built from TRBV9 and TRBJ2-1; 9 bases are a match to TRBD2. The CDR3 is 16 amino acids. Trimming took 3 bases from V and 1 from J; bases not matched to a gene: 5. CDR1 is SGDLS, CDR2 YYNGEE, per germline. CDR3 region: CASSAGLAPSYNEQFF. The CDR3 bases are TGTGCCAGCAGCGCCGGACTAGCGCCTTCCTACAATGAGCAGTTCTTC. The complete variable domain, with remaining parts taken from reference TRBV9 and TRBJ2-1, reads DSGVTQTPKHLITATGQRVTLRCSPRSGDLSVYWYQQSLDQGLQFLIQYYNGEERAKGNILERFSAQQFPDLHSELNLSSLELGDSALYFCASSAGLAPSYNEQFFGPGTRLTVL.

The gene calls are TRBV6-1 and TRBJ2-3; 12 bases agree with TRBD2. The CDR3 totals 17 residues. Germline-derived CDR1 and CDR2 are MNHNS and SASEGT. V was pared by 4 bases and J by 3 bases, with 8 bases of the junction left unmatched. The CDR3 DNA sequence: TGTGCCAGCAGTGCTATTTCCGGGACTAGCGGGACAGATACGCAGTATTTT. Its translation is CASSAISGTSGTDTQYF.

This chain connects TRBV29-1 to TRBJ2-3, with D perhaps TRBD1 (6 bases). The CDR3 runs 14 residues. Trimming took off 3 bases at V and 1 base at J, with 11 bases between the two ends. Germline-derived CDR1 and CDR2 are SQVTM and ANQGSEA. The CDR3 region has the DNA TGCAGCGTTGATGCCAGGGGACGCACAGATACGCAGTATTTT. It translates to CSVDARGRTDTQYF.

This sequence joins TRBV28 and TRBJ2-7; 11 bases map to TRBD1. The CDR3 covers 14 residues. CDR1 is MDHEN and CDR2 is SYDVKM in the germline V gene. Trimming took 4 bases from V and 3 from J; bases not matched to a gene: 2. CDR3 in amino acids: CASSYGTGGYEQYF. CDR3 in DNA: TGTGCCAGCAGTTACGGGACAGGGGGCTACGAGCAGTACTTC.

This clone was seen just once. J is TRBJ1-1 and V is TRBV30; D is possibly TRBD1 (6 bases). Germline V lookup: CDR1 GTSNPN, CDR2 SVGIG (reference sequence). Between the trimmed V and J ends, which lost 0 bases and 4 bases, there was a span of 15 bases. The CDR3 length is 15 residues. CDR3 region: CAWSVWGTRTTEAFF. CDR3 sequence (DNA): TGTGCCTGGAGTGTTTGGGGGACAAGGACCACTGAAGCTTTCTTT.

This chain joins TRBV7-9 and TRBJ2-7, with 8 bases identical to TRBD1. The CDR3 is made up of 14 amino acids. CDR1 and CDR2 (germline): SEHNR, FQNEAQ (reference sequence). Trimming cost V 5 bases and J 2 bases; bases outside gene matches: 5. Written as DNA, the CDR3 is TGTGCCAGCAGCCACAGGGGGAGGACCTACGAGCAGTACTTC. This translates into CASSHRGRTYEQYF.

The chain recombines TRBV7-3 with TRBJ1-2; D gene ambiguous. The CDR3 covers 14 residues. V gave up 1 base and J gave up 6 bases, with 12 bases separating them. CDR1 and CDR2 (germline): SGHTA, FQGTGA. The DNA of the CDR3 is TGTGCCAGCAGCTTAAATACACGGCAGGATGGCTACACCTTC. This gives the protein CASSLNTRQDGYTF.

The count of this clone is one. This chain joins TRBV5-4 and TRBJ2-1; 10 bases are shared with TRBD2. Germline V lookup: CDR1 SGHNT, CDR2 YYREEE (reference sequence). V was pared by 2 bases and J by 6 bases, with 8 bases of the junction left unmatched. This CDR3 contains 16 residues. CDR3 DNA sequence: TGTGCCAGCAGCTTAAAAGCGGGAGGGCCTTTCAATGAGCAGTTCTTC. As protein: CASSLKAGGPFNEQFF.

The V call is TRBV4-2, the J call TRBJ2-2, with 9 bases fitting TRBD2. Germline values: CDR1 LGHNA, CDR2 YNFKEQ. The junction had 5 bases not matched to a gene; V was cut back by 2 bases and J by 1 base. This CDR3 spans 17 amino acids. The CDR3 spells CASSQKVSGRNTGELFF. CDR3 in DNA: TGTGCCAGCAGCCAAAAGGTTAGCGGGAGGAACACCGGGGAGCTGTTTTTT.